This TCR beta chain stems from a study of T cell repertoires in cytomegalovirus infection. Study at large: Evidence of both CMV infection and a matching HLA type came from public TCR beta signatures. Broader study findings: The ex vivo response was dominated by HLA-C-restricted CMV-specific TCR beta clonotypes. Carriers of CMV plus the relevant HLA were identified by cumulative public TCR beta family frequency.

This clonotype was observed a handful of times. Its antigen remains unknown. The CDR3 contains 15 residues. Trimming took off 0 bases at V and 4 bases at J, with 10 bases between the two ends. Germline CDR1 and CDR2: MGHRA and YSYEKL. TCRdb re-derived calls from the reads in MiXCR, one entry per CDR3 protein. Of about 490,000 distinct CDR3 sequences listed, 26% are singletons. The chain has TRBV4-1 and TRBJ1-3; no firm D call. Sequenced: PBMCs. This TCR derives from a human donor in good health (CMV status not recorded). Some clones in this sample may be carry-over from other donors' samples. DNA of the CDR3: TGCGCCAGCAGCCAAGAGGCCGAAGGCGGAAACACCATATATTTT. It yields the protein CASSQEAEGGNTIYF.